This passage covers 8 T cell receptor beta chains from one sample sequenced in a study of blood T cell repertoires in COVID-19. Libraries were prepared by immunoSEQ multiplex PCR; TCRdb keeps only in-frame clonotypes and omits some of them. This table holds about 260,000 clones, less than 90% found once. Material: PBMCs or T cells enriched from blood (not recorded which). Receptors originate from a woman between 45 and 60 years old who had recovered from COVID-19.

This clone was counted between two and nine times. The V and J genes are TRBV6-6 and TRBJ1-1; D gene uncertain. The germline V and J ends were trimmed by 8 bases and 1 base, with 8 bases remaining between them. CDR1 and CDR2 from the germline V gene are MNHNY and SVGAGI (reference sequence). The CDR3 spans 12 residues. Here the CDR3 reads CASFRGNTEAFF. DNA for the CDR3: TGTGCCAGCTTCCGGGGGAACACTGAAGCTTTCTTT.

This clone was seen only once. The chain recombines TRBV19 with TRBJ1-2; 8 nucleotides line up with TRBD1. The length of the CDR3 is 15 residues. Germline trimming cut 6 bases from V and 0 bases from J; bases unmatched to any gene: 6. Per germline, CDR1 LNHDA and CDR2 SQIVND (reference sequence). The CDR3 loop reads CASRITGGPNYGYTF. The CDR3 bases are TGTGCCAGTAGAATAACAGGGGGACCTAACTATGGCTACACCTTC.

The chain uses TRBV5-1 and TRBJ2-5; D remains unclear. Trimming left V 2 bases short and J 5 bases short, with 7 bases between. This CDR3 has 12 amino acids. The germline V gene encodes CDR1 SGHRS and CDR2 YFSETQ. In DNA, the CDR3 is TGCGCCAGCAGCTTATTCAGGGAGACCCAGTACTTC. Translation gives CASSLFRETQYF.

V usage is TRBV2 and J usage is TRBJ1-5, with 7 bases matching TRBD1. Per germline, CDR1 SNHLY and CDR2 FYNNEI. The CDR3 consists of 15 residues. Trimming at V came to 4 bases and at J to 10 bases, leaving 13 bases not matched to a gene. CDR3 protein: CASSGLRGQLGPQHF. The CDR3 DNA sequence: TGTGCCAGCAGTGGACTCAGGGGACAGTTGGGCCCCCAGCATTTT.

This chain connects TRBV28 to TRBJ2-7; TRBD2 matches at 9 bases. This CDR3 contains 14 residues. The J segment lost 2 bases and the V segment lost 7 bases, leaving 6 bases of the junction unmatched. The germline gives CDR1 MDHEN, CDR2 SYDVKM. The CDR3 region is CASTAGGSTYEQYF. For the CDR3, the DNA is TGTGCCAGCACCGCGGGAGGGTCCACCTACGAGCAGTACTTC.

CDR3 DNA: TGTGCCAGCAGCGCCCTTCCGACAGGCTCTGGAAACACCATATATTTT. Amino acids: CASSALPTGSGNTIYF. The V gene is TRBV9, the J gene TRBJ1-3; TRBD1 is a possible D gene (6 bases). This CDR3 has 16 amino acids. Germline lookup yields CDR1 SGDLS and CDR2 YYNGEE. Trimming took off 3 bases at V and 0 bases at J, with 13 bases between the two ends.

This chain links TRBV7-2 with TRBJ2-7; TRBD2 is a possible D gene (5 bases). The V end was cut by 4 bases, the J end by 2 bases, with 12 bases between. From germline, CDR1 is SGHTA and CDR2 FQGNSA. The CDR3 has 14 amino acids. The CDR3 sequence: CASSYQPGTYEQYF. The CDR3 DNA reads TGTGCCAGCAGCTACCAGCCGGGAACCTACGAGCAGTACTTC. The full variable domain, its missing parts supplied by reference TRBV7-2 and TRBJ2-7, is GAGVSQSPSNKVTEKGKDVELRCDPISGHTALYWYRQSLGQGLEFLIYFQGNSAPDKSGLPSDRFSAERTGGSVSTLTIQRTQQEDSAVYLCASSYQPGTYEQYFGPGTRLTVT.

The chain recombines TRBV27 with TRBJ2-5; a weak D match, TRBD1 (6 bases). V dropped 0 bases and J dropped 4 bases, with 12 bases sitting between them. Germline V gene sequence: CDR1 MNHEY, CDR2 SMNVEV (reference sequence). The CDR3 extends over 15 amino acids. Here the CDR3 DNA reads TGTGCCAGCAGTTTATCAACAGGGTCGGGAGAGACCCAGTACTTC. Translation: CASSLSTGSGETQYF.